The present T cell receptor (beta chain) was sequenced within a study of chemoradiotherapy in HPV16-positive cancers. Repertoires were generated with immunoSEQ multiplex PCR, while TCRdb's copy carries only in-frame clones and drops some. Of 30,000 or so clones detected, around 89% appear once; the ten largest clones hold roughly 4.8%. This clonotype was obtained from a human donor with HPV-associated anogenital cancer. The sample was blood, taken from a patient who underwent chemoradiotherapy.

The CDR3 region is CASSIRTVREQYF. The CDR3 nucleotides read TGTGCCAGTAGTATAAGGACAGTGCGCGAGCAGTACTTC. The chain is built from TRBV19 and TRBJ2-7, with a possible D match to TRBD1 (6 bases). This CDR3 region has 13 residues. Trimming left V 2 bases short and J 6 bases short, with 11 bases between. The V gene's germline CDR1 is LNHDA and CDR2 SQIVND (reference sequence).